The present entry profiles one T cell receptor (beta chain) with its context. These data come from a study of cytomegalovirus exposure and HLA in healthy donors. Germline V gene data show CDR1 as SGHRS and CDR2 as YFSETQ. The CDR3 runs to 16 residues. V dropped 4 bases and J dropped 4; count of bases not matched to a gene: 8. PCR primers comprised 60 Vbeta and 13 Jbeta primers. Clones were read by immunoSEQ multiplex PCR, and TCRdb kept only the in-frame ones, dropping some. Here the sample spans about 170,000 clones, 71% being singletons. This chain joins TRBV5-1 and TRBJ2-2; 9 nucleotides match TRBD2. The sequencing input was PBMCs. The clonotype comes from a girl aged 5-17 years in good health and CMV-seronegative. The CDR3 sequence: CASSPLAGAGTGELFF. CDR3 DNA sequence: TGCGCCAGCAGCCCATTAGCGGGGGCGGGCACCGGGGAGCTGTTTTTT.